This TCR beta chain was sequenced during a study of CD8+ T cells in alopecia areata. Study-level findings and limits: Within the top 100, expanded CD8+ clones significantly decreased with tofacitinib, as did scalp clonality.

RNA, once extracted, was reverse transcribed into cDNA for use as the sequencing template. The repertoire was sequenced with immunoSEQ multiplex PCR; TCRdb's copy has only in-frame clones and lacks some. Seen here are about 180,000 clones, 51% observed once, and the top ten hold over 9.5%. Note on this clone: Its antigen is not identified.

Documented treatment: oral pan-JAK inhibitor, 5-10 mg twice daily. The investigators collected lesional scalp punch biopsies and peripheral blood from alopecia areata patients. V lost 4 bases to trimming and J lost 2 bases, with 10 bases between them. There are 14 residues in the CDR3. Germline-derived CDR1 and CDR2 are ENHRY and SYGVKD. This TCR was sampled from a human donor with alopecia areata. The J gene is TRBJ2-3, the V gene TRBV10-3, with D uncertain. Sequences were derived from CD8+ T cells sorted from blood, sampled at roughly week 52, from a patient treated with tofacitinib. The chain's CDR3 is CAISAWGFTDTQYF. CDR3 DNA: TGTGCCATCAGTGCTTGGGGTTTCACAGATACGCAGTATTTT.